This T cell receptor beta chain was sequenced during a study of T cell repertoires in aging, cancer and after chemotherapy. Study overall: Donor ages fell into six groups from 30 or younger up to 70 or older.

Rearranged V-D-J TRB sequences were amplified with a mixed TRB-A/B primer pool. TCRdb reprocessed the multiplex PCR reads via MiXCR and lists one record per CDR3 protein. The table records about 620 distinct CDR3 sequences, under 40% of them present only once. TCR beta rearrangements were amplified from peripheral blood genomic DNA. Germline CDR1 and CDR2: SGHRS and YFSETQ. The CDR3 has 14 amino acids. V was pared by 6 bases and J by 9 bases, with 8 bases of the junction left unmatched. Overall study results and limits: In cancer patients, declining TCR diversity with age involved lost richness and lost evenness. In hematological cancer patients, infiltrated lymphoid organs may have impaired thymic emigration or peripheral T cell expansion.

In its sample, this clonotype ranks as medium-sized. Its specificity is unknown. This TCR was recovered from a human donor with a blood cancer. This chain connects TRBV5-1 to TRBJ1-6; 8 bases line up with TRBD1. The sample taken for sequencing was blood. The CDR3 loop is CASTGGQDLSPLHF. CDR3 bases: TGCGCCAGCACGGGGGGACAGGACCTTTCACCCCTCCACTTT.